This T cell receptor (beta chain) was observed in a study of blood T cell repertoires in COVID-19. Study as a whole: Sites across the United States, Italy and Spain contributed samples from acute and convalescent COVID-19. T cells, B-cell-depleted T cells, or PBMCs provided the cDNA or gDNA that served as material.

In the original workflow: Reference gene primer amplification in the assay estimated nucleated cell counts. Produced via immunoSEQ multiplex PCR; TCRdb's table is partial and in-frame only. Clonal size and the V and J genes are those of that table, whereas D and trimming came from the DNA. The table includes tens of thousands of clones, around 91% detected once. This CDR3 contains 16 residues. The germline gives CDR1 MGHRA, CDR2 YSYEKL. The trim removed 4 bases at V and 5 bases at J, leaving 9 bases unmatched. The sample comprised peripheral blood. This TCR derives from a man aged 45-65 years with active COVID-19. The V call is TRBV4-1, the J call TRBJ2-3; 10 nucleotides line up with TRBD2. In DNA form, the CDR3 reads TGCGCCAGCAGCCTAGAGCGGGAGGGCCGAGGAGATACGCAGTATTTT. This codes for CASSLEREGRGDTQYF.